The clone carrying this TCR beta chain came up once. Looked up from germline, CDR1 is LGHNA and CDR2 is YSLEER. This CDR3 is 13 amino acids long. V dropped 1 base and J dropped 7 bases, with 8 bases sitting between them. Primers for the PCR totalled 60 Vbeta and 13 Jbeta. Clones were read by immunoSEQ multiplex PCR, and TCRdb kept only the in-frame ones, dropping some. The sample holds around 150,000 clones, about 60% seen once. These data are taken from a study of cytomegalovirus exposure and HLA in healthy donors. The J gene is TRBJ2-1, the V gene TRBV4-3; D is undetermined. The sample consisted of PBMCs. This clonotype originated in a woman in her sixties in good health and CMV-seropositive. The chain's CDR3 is CASSQAGVNEQFF. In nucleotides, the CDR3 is TGCGCCAGCAGCCAAGCCGGAGTGAATGAGCAGTTCTTC.